This is a list of T cell receptor beta chains from one sample in a study of cytomegalovirus exposure and HLA in healthy donors. The data were produced by immunoSEQ multiplex PCR, yet TCRdb's version contains in-frame clones alone and is incomplete. The sample records over 150,000 clones, 75% to 80% being singletons. The sample comprised PBMCs. The receptors derive from a middle-aged woman in good health and CMV-seropositive. Both conserved end residues are part of each CDR3. Each record gives: clone size, V gene, J gene, D gene, CDR3 protein, CDR3 DNA. D genes are given only for firm matches. Some rows mark clone size as missing; the rest say once, few, many or name a class of expanded clone.

>NA|TRBV19|TRBJ1-2|TRBD1
CASNPGQNYGYTF
TGTGCCAGTAACCCGGGACAGAATTATGGCTACACCTTC
>once|TRBV9|TRBJ1-1|TRBD1
CASSVWDRMNTEAFF
TGTGCCAGCAGCGTCTGGGACAGGATGAACACTGAAGCTTTCTTT
>few|TRBV14|TRBJ2-7|NA
CASSRLSVYEQYF
TGTGCCAGCAGCCGGTTATCGGTCTACGAGCAGTACTTC
>NA|TRBV5-6|TRBJ1-5|NA
CASSLGTTNQPQHF
TGTGCCAGCAGCTTAGGGACTACCAATCAGCCCCAGCATTTT
>once|TRBV6-1|TRBJ1-5|NA
CASTILWGGNQPQHF
TGTGCCAGCACCATCTTGTGGGGGGGAAATCAGCCCCAGCATTTT
>NA|TRBV29-1|TRBJ1-5|NA
CSVGAGQNQPQHF
TGCAGCGTTGGTGCTGGACAGAATCAGCCCCAGCATTTT
>NA|TRBV7-2|TRBJ2-3|TRBD1
CASTLQGASTDTQYF
TGTGCCAGCACCCTCCAGGGGGCAAGCACAGATACGCAGTATTTT
>NA|TRBV7-9|TRBJ1-1|NA
CSSSRGGTEAFF
TGTTCCAGCAGCCGGGGGGGGACTGAAGCTTTCTTT
>NA|TRBV6-5|TRBJ1-3|TRBD1
CASSYTTGRNTIYF
TGTGCCAGCAGTTACACGACAGGGAGGAACACCATATATTTT
>NA|TRBV6-4|TRBJ1-2|NA
CASSDSIQGYGYTF
TGTGCCAGCAGTGACTCGATTCAGGGCTATGGCTACACCTTC
>NA|TRBV9|TRBJ2-3|NA
CASSVSSQADTQYF
TGTGCCAGCAGCGTTTCTAGCCAGGCAGATACGCAGTATTTT
>NA|TRBV29-1|TRBJ2-5|NA
CSALSPGQETQYF
TGCAGCGCCCTCTCCCCGGGTCAAGAGACCCAGTACTTC
>NA|TRBV19|TRBJ1-2|TRBD1
CASSTGGGLGYGYTF
TGTGCCAGTTCGACAGGGGGCGGACTTGGCTATGGCTACACCTTC
>NA|TRBV7-2|TRBJ2-7|TRBD2
CASSFLRGGGYEQYF
TGTGCCAGCAGCTTCCTGCGGGGGGGAGGCTACGAGCAGTACTTC
>NA|TRBV7-9|TRBJ2-7|TRBD1
CASSLWAGTGGFEQYF
TGTGCCAGCAGCTTATGGGCTGGGACAGGGGGCTTCGAGCAGTACTTC
>NA|TRBV18|TRBJ1-4|NA
CASSPGRGEKLFF
TGTGCCAGCTCACCAGGGCGAGGGGAAAAACTGTTTTTT
>NA|TRBV5-5|TRBJ1-1|TRBD1
CASSLDRGAEAFF
TGTGCCAGCAGCCTCGACAGGGGAGCTGAAGCTTTCTTT
>NA|TRBV7-9|TRBJ2-5|TRBD2
CASSFARLAGGGETQYF
TGTGCCAGCAGCTTTGCAAGACTAGCGGGAGGGGGAGAGACCCAGTACTTC
>few|TRBV2|TRBJ2-7|NA
CASSEWSTISYEQYF
TGTGCCAGCAGTGAATGGTCTACTATCTCCTACGAGCAGTACTTC
>once|TRBV7-7|TRBJ2-3|TRBD2
CASSPFAGRPGRDTQYF
TGTGCCAGCAGCCCCTTTGCAGGGCGGCCCGGGAGGGATACGCAGTATTTT
>NA|TRBV4-3|TRBJ2-1|TRBD2
CASSQDPSGTKAYNEQFF
TGCGCCAGCAGCCAAGACCCTAGCGGGACAAAAGCCTACAATGAGCAGTTCTTC
>NA|TRBV5-1|TRBJ2-3|NA
CASSPSTDTQYF
TGCGCCAGCAGCCCTAGCACAGATACGCAGTATTTT